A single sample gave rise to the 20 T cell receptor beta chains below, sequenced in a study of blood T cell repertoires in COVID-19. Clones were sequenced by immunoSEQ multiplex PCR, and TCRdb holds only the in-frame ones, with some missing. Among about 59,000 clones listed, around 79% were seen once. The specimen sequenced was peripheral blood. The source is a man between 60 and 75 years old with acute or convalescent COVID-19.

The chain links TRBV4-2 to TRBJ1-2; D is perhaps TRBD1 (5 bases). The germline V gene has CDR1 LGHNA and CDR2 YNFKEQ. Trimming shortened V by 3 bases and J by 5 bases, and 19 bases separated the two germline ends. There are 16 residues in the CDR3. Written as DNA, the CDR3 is TGTGCCAGCAGCCACCTGCGGGGGAACGAAGGGTATGGCTACACCTTC. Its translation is CASSHLRGNEGYGYTF.

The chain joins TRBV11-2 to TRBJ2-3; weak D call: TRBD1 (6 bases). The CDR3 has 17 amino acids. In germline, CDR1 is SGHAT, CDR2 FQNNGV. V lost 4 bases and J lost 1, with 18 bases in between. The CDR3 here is CASSSGLTGSGTDTQYF. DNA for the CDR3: TGTGCCAGCAGCTCAGGGCTTACAGGGTCTGGCACAGATACGCAGTATTTT.

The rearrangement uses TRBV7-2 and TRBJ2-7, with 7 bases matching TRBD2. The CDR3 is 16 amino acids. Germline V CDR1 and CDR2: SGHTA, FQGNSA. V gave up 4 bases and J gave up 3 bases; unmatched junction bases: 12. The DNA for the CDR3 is TGTGCCAGCAGCTCTTTTACTAGTGGGGGGGGCTACGAGCAGTACTTC. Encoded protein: CASSSFTSGGGYEQYF.

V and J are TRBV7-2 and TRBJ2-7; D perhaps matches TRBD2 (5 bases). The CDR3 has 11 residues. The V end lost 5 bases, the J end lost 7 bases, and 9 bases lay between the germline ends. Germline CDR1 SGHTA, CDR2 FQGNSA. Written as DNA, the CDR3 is TGTGCCAGCAGCCGCCGGGAAGAGCAGTACTTC. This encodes CASSRREEQYF.

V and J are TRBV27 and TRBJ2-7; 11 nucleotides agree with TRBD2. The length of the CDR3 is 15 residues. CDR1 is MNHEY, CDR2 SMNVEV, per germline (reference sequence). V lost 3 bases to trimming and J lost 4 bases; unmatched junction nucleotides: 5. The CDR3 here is CASSFSGRAGYEQYF. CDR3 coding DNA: TGTGCCAGCAGTTTTAGCGGGAGGGCCGGGTACGAGCAGTACTTC.

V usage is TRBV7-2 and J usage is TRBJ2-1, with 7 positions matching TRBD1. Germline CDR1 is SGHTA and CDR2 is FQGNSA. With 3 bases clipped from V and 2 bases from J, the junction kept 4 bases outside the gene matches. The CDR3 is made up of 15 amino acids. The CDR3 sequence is CASSLRGQAYNEQFF. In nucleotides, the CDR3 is TGTGCCAGCAGCTTGAGAGGACAGGCCTACAATGAGCAGTTCTTC.

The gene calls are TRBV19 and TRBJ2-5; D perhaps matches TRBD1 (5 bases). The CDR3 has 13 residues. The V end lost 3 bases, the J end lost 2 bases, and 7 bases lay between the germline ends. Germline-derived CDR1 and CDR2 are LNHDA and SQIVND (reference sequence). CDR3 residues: CASSIRQQETQYF. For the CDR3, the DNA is TGTGCCAGTAGTATTAGACAGCAAGAGACCCAGTACTTC. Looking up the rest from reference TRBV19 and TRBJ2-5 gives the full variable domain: DGGITQSPKYLFRKEGQNVTLSCEQNLNHDAMYWYRQDPGQGLRLIYYSQIVNDFQKGDIAEGYSVSREKKESFPLTVTSAQKNPTAFYLCASSIRQQETQYFGPGTRLLVL.

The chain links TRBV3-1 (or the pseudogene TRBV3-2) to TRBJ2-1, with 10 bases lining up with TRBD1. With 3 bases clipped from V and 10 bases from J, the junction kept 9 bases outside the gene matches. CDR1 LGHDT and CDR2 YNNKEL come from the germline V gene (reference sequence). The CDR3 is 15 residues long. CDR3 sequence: CASSQIGTGVEEQFF. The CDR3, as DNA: TGTGCCAGCAGCCAGATCGGGACAGGGGTGGAGGAGCAGTTCTTC.

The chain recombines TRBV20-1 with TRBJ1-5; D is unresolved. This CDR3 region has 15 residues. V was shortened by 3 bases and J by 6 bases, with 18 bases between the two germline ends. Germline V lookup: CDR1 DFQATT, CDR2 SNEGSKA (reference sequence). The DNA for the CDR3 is TGCAGTGCTAGTGATTGGAACCAGGAGGGTCAGCCCCAGCATTTT. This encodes CSASDWNQEGQPQHF.

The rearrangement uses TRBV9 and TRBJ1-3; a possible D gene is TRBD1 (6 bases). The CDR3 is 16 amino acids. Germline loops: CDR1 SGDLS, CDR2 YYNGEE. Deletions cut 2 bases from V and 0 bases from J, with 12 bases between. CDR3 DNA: TGTGCCAGCAGCGTCGGGACACTATTCTCTGGAAACACCATATATTTT. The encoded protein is CASSVGTLFSGNTIYF.

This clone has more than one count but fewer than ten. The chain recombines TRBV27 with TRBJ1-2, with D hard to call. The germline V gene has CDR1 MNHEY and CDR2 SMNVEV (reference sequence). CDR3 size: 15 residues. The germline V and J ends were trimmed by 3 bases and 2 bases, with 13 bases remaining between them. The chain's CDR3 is CASSLSGSSNYGYTF. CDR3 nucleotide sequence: TGTGCCAGCAGTTTGAGCGGCTCCTCCAACTATGGCTACACCTTC.

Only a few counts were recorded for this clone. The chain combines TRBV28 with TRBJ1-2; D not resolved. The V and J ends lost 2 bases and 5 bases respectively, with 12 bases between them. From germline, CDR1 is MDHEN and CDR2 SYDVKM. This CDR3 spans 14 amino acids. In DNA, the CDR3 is TGTGCCAGCAGTTTAGGACTGCTCGGGTATGGCTACACCTTC. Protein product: CASSLGLLGYGYTF.

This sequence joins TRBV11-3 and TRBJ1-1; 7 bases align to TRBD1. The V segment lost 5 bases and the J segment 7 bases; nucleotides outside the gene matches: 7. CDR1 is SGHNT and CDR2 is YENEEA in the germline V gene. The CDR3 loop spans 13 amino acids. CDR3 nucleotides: TGTGCCAGCAGCCGACAGGGAAAGGGTGAAGCTTTCTTT. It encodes CASSRQGKGEAFF.

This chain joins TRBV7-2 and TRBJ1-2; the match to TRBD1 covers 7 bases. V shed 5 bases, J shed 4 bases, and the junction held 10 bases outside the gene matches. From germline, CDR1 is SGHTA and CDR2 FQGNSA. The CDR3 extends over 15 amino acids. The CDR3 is CASSPTPGQFYGYTF. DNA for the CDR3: TGTGCCAGCAGCCCCACCCCGGGACAGTTCTATGGCTACACCTTC.

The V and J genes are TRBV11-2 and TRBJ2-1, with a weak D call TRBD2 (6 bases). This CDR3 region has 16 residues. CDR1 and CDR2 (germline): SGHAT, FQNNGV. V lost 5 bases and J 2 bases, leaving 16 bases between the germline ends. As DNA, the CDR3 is TGTGCCAGCAGCCCACAGCGGGCACTGACCTACAATGAGCAGTTCTTC. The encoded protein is CASSPQRALTYNEQFF.

In nucleotides, the CDR3 is TGTGCCAGCAGCCTGGTCTCTAGCGGGAACAATGAGCAGTTCTTC. This encodes CASSLVSSGNNEQFF. The gene calls are TRBV7-3 and TRBJ2-1; 9 positions match TRBD2. The J segment lost 5 bases and the V segment lost 5 bases, leaving 7 bases of the junction unmatched. CDR3 length equals 15 residues. Germline loops: CDR1 SGHTA, CDR2 FQGTGA.

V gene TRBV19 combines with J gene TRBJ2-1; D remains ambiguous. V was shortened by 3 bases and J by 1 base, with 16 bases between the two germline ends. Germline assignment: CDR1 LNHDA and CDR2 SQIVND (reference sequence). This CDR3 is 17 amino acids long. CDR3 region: CASSMEQPGLSYNEQFF. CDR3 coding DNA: TGTGCCAGTAGTATGGAACAGCCAGGCCTTTCCTACAATGAGCAGTTCTTC.

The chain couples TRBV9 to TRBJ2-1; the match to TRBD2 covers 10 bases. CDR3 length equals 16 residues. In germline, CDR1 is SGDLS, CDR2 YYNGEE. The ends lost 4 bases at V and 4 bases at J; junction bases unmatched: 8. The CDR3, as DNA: TGTGCCAGCAGCTTGTTGGGTAGCGGGGGGTACAATGAGCAGTTCTTC. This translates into CASSLLGSGGYNEQFF.

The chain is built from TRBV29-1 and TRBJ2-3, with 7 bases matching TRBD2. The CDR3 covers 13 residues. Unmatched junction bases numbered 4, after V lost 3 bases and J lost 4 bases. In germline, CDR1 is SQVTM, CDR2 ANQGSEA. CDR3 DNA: TGCAGCGTTGAGGTCCGGGGGGCAGATACGCAGTATTTT. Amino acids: CSVEVRGADTQYF.

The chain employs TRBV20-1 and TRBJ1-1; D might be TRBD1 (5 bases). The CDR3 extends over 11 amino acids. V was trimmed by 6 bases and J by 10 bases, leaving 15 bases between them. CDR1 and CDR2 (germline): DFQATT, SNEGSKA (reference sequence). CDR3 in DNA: TGCAGTGCCCAGGCGGGGGGAGCAGCTTTCTTT. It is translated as CSAQAGGAAFF.